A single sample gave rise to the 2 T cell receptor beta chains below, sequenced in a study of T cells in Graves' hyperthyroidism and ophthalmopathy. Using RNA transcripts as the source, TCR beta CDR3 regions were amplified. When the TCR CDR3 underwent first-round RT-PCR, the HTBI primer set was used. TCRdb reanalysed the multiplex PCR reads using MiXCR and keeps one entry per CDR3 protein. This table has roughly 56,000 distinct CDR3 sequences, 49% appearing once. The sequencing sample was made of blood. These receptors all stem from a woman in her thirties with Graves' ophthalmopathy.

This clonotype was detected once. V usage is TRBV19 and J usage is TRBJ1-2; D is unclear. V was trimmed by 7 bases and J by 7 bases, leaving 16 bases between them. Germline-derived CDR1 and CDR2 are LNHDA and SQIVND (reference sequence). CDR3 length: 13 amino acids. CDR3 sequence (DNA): TGTGCCAGTACCCTAGGAAGGGTAGTTGGCTACACCTTC. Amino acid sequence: CASTLGRVVGYTF. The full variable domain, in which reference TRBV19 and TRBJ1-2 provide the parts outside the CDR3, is DGGITQSPKYLFRKEGQNVTLSCEQNLNHDAMYWYRQDPGQGLRLIYYSQIVNDFQKGDIAEGYSVSREKKESFPLTVTSAQKNPTAFYLCASTLGRVVGYTFGSGTRLTVV.

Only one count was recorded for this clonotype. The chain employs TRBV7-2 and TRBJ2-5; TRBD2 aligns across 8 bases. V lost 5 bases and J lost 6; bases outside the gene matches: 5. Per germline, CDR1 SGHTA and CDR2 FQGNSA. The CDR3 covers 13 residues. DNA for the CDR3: TGTGCCAGCAGCCCAAGCGGGAGACAGACCCAGTACTTC. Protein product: CASSPSGRQTQYF.